This T cell receptor beta chain came from a study of CD8+CD57+ T cells in acquired aplastic anemia. Sequencing involved patients with CD8+CD57+ cell expansion previously shown by flow cytometry. Severe acquired aplastic anemia affected all patients. Profiling of TCR beta VDJ combinations and CDR3 sequences used genomic DNA as template. TCRdb passed the reads through MiXCR, listing each CDR3 protein once. The table records about 160,000 distinct CDR3 sequences, more than 45% of them present only once. CDR3 length: 14 amino acids. The trim removed 6 bases at V and 4 bases at J, leaving 4 bases unmatched. Germline V CDR1 and CDR2: MNHNS, SASEGT. This clonotype was observed many times.

The specimen was sorted CD4+, CD8+, or CD8+CD57+ T cells (not recorded which) from PBMCs. The source is a human donor with aplastic anemia. The V and J genes are TRBV6-1 and TRBJ1-5, with TRBD1 matching over 9 bases. CDR3 nucleotide sequence: TGTGCCAGCAGCGACAGGGGGGCAAATCAGCCCCAGCATTTT. This sequence encodes CASSDRGANQPQHF.